Shown below are 6 T cell receptor beta chains from a single sample sequenced in a study of shared clonotypes between healthy human individuals. The method was immunoSEQ multiplex PCR; TCRdb's version includes in-frame clones alone and lacks a portion of them. The sample includes 2 million to 2.5 million clones, nearly 97% of them seen just once. Sequencing was performed on naive CD4+ T cells sorted from blood. Stated subset: CD45RA+ positively selected. Source of these receptors: a man aged 18-30 years in good health.

A remark on this clone: In the same sample, other DNA sequences code for this CDR3. V is TRBV7-9 and J is TRBJ2-7; 9 bases are a match to TRBD1. The CDR3 has 14 amino acids. The trim removed 5 bases at V and 2 bases at J, leaving 4 bases unmatched. The germline CDR1 and CDR2 sequences are SEHNR and FQNEAQ (reference sequence). The DNA of the CDR3 is TGTGCCAGCAGCCTAAACAGGGGGCCCTACGAGCAGTACTTC. Its translation: CASSLNRGPYEQYF.

Points on this clone: Other DNA variants within this sample encode the same CDR3. This chain's CDR3 is CASSLGGTAYEQYF. The CDR3 DNA is TGTGCCAGCAGCTTAGGAGGGACAGCCTACGAGCAGTACTTC. The chain is built from TRBV7-9 and TRBJ2-7; 7 bases line up with TRBD1. V lost 1 base and J lost 2; bases outside the gene matches: 2. The CDR3 has 14 residues. CDR1 and CDR2 from the germline V gene are SEHNR and FQNEAQ (reference sequence).

J is TRBJ2-7 and V is TRBV5-6; 10 nucleotides agree with TRBD2. CDR1 and CDR2 from the germline V gene are SGHDT and YYEEEE. The CDR3 contains 15 residues. V lost 1 base to trimming and J lost 5 bases; unmatched junction nucleotides: 6. The CDR3 sequence is CASSLKPSGRDEQYF. In DNA form, the CDR3 reads TGTGCCAGCAGCTTGAAGCCTAGCGGGAGAGACGAGCAGTACTTC. Drawing the rest from reference TRBV5-6 and TRBJ2-7, the complete variable domain is DAGVTQSPTHLIKTRGQQVTLRCSPKSGHDTVSWYQQALGQGPQFIFQYYEEEERQRGNFPDRFSGHQFPNYSSELNVNALLLGDSALYLCASSLKPSGRDEQYFGPGTRLTVT.

The V gene is TRBV18, the J gene TRBJ2-7; TRBD1 matches 12 bases. Germline CDR1 is KGHSH and CDR2 is LQKENI. CDR3 length equals 19 residues. The junction had 17 bases not matched to a gene; V was cut back by 3 bases and J by 5 bases. CDR3 region: CASSPTWGTGGVMADEQYF. CDR3 coding DNA: TGTGCCAGCTCACCCACTTGGGGGACAGGGGGCGTCATGGCAGACGAGCAGTACTTC.

This clone showed up just once. The chain recombines TRBV18 with TRBJ1-4, with D perhaps matching TRBD1 (6 bases). The CDR3 has 16 amino acids. Trimming took off 3 bases at V and 4 bases at J, with 15 bases between the two ends. Germline V lookup: CDR1 KGHSH, CDR2 LQKENI. The CDR3 region is CASSPRSDSDNEKLFF. CDR3 sequence (DNA): TGTGCCAGCTCACCGCGCTCGGACAGCGATAATGAAAAACTGTTTTTT.

This chain joins TRBV5-6 and TRBJ2-7, with TRBD2 as a possible D gene (6 bases). This CDR3 spans 17 amino acids. Germline V gene data show CDR1 as SGHDT and CDR2 as YYEEEE. The ends were cut back, 1 base at V and 2 bases at J, with 19 bases in the middle. The chain's CDR3 is CASSLIPWREGAYEQYF. The CDR3 DNA is TGTGCCAGCAGCTTGATACCCTGGAGGGAAGGGGCCTACGAGCAGTACTTC.